A single sample is the source of the 22 T cell receptor beta chains below, sequenced in a study of radiotherapy plus CTLA-4 blockade in lung cancer (dated by TCRdb to the late 2010s). Library preparation employed the immunoSEQ multiplex PCR assay. Imported from immuneACCESS, the table was reduced by TCRdb to in-frame sequences with V and J called. These copies leave out some clones; in studies compared against another copy, an unresolved V gene accounts for under half, and the cause of the remainder is not known. Across this sample there are 50,000 to 65,000 clones, with 77% seen only once. Clones ranked in the top ten supply about 2.2% of the sample. The specimen was peripheral blood, collected from a patient treated with radiotherapy plus ipilimumab. These receptors all come from a human donor with non-small cell lung cancer whose response to radiotherapy plus ipilimumab could not be evaluated.

V usage is TRBV4-3 and J usage is TRBJ2-7; 8 bases agree with TRBD1. V trimming: 0 bases; J trimming: 3 bases; junction bases outside the gene matches: 4. Germline V CDR1 and CDR2: LGHNA, YSLEER. This CDR3 has 15 residues. The CDR3 here is CASSQEGTGIYEQYF. CDR3 nucleotide sequence: TGCGCCAGCAGCCAAGAGGGGACAGGAATCTACGAGCAGTACTTC.

The chain recombines TRBV5-1 with TRBJ1-2, with TRBD1 matching 9 bases. This CDR3 has 16 residues. J was trimmed by 8 bases and V by 4 bases; bases with no gene match: 15. Germline CDR1 reads SGHRS; CDR2 reads YFSETQ. This CDR3 reads CASSLPPPGQGDGYTF. The CDR3 DNA reads TGCGCCAGCAGCCTCCCACCACCGGGACAGGGTGACGGCTACACCTTC.

J is TRBJ1-2 and V is TRBV5-1; D is unresolved. The CDR3 is made up of 12 amino acids. Germline CDR1 SGHRS, CDR2 YFSETQ. Trimming cost V 7 bases and J 6 bases, with 13 bases left between them. DNA of the CDR3: TGCGCCAGCCACGAGGGAAGCCATGGCTACACCTTC. It translates to CASHEGSHGYTF.

This clone was observed a few times. The J gene is TRBJ1-1, the V gene TRBV11-1; D is unresolved. The CDR3 is made up of 12 amino acids. CDR1 and CDR2 (germline): SGHAT, FQDESV (reference sequence). Trimming removed 5 bases at V and 5 bases at J, with 9 bases between. The chain's CDR3 is CASSLRVTEAFF. The CDR3 bases are TGTGCCAGCAGCCTGCGGGTAACTGAAGCTTTCTTT.

The rearrangement joins TRBV5-1 to TRBJ2-1; TRBD1 aligns across 10 bases. V lost 3 bases to trimming and J lost 10 bases; unmatched junction nucleotides: 7. CDR3 length: 14 residues. Germline V gene lookup returns CDR1 SGHRS and CDR2 YFSETQ. CDR3 sequence (DNA): TGCGCCAGCAGCTCGGACAGGGGGTCTTCCGAGCAGTTCTTC. Amino acid sequence: CASSSDRGSSEQFF. Supplemented by reference TRBV5-1 and TRBJ2-1, the full variable domain reads KAGVTQTPRYLIKTRGQQVTLSCSPISGHRSVSWYQQTPGQGLQFLFEYFSETQRNKGNFPGRFSGRQFSNSRSEMNVSTLELGDSALYLCASSSDRGSSEQFFGPGTRLTVL.

This clone occurred once. The gene calls are TRBV9 and TRBJ2-7, with TRBD1 matching over 7 bases. The CDR3 spans 14 residues. Unmatched junction bases numbered 10, after V lost 3 bases and J lost 7 bases. Germline CDR1 is SGDLS and CDR2 is YYNGEE. CDR3 in amino acids: CASSAADRVKEQYF. In DNA form, the CDR3 reads TGTGCCAGCAGCGCGGCCGACAGGGTTAAGGAGCAGTACTTC.

This chain links TRBV28 with TRBJ2-2; 11 nucleotides line up with TRBD2. This CDR3 has 15 residues. After removal of 6 bases from V and 7 bases from J, the junction contained 7 bases not matched to a gene. CDR1 and CDR2 from the germline V gene are MDHEN and SYDVKM. This CDR3 reads CASRPLAGAVGELFF. CDR3 sequence (DNA): TGTGCCAGCAGACCACTAGCGGGAGCGGTCGGGGAGCTGTTTTTT. The complete variable domain, with remaining parts taken from reference TRBV28 and TRBJ2-2, reads DVKVTQSSRYLVKRTGEKVFLECVQDMDHENMFWYRQDPGLGLRLIYFSYDVKMKEKGDIPEGYSVSREKKERFSLILESASTNQTSMYLCASRPLAGAVGELFFGEGSRLTVL.

This chain joins TRBV7-9 and TRBJ2-7, with 11 bases that match TRBD1. The CDR3 is 13 residues long. With 4 bases clipped from V and 4 bases from J, the junction kept 0 bases outside the gene matches. The germline V gene has CDR1 SEHNR and CDR2 FQNEAQ (reference sequence). CDR3 region: CASSWDRGYEQYF. The CDR3 DNA follows: TGTGCCAGCAGCTGGGACAGGGGGTACGAGCAGTACTTC.

V usage is TRBV9 and J usage is TRBJ1-1; a weak D match, TRBD1 (5 bases). This CDR3 is built from 17 residues. Trimming stripped 4 bases from V and 5 bases from J, with 24 bases between. The germline CDR1 and CDR2 sequences are SGDLS and YYNGEE. The CDR3 here is CASSHGGGGARNTEAFF. CDR3 nucleotides: TGTGCCAGCAGCCACGGGGGTGGCGGCGCCCGAAATACTGAAGCTTTCTTT.

This sequence joins TRBV1 and TRBJ2-1; the tabulated D call, TRBD2, remains unverified against the DNA. TRBV1 is flagged as a pseudogene. The CDR3 runs to 16 residues. In DNA form, the CDR3 reads TGCACCAGCAGCCAAGAACTAGCGGGGGGACACAATGAGCAGTTCTTC. Translating it yields CTSSQELAGGHNEQFF.

The V and J genes are TRBV7-3 and TRBJ2-7, with D possibly TRBD1 on 6 matching bases. V gave up 4 bases and J gave up 0 bases, with 22 bases separating them. The germline gives CDR1 SGHTA, CDR2 FQGTGA. This CDR3 is 18 amino acids long. CDR3 region: CASSSTPRQVRSSYEQYF. The CDR3 DNA follows: TGTGCCAGCAGCTCGACACCCAGACAGGTTCGGAGCTCCTACGAGCAGTACTTC. Using reference TRBV7-3 and TRBJ2-7 for the parts outside the CDR3, the full variable domain is GAGVSQTPSNKVTEKGKYVELRCDPISGHTALYWYRQSLGQGPEFLIYFQGTGAADDSGLPNDRFFAVRPEGSVSTLKIQRTERGDSAVYLCASSSTPRQVRSSYEQYFGPGTRLTVT.

The CDR3 sequence is CATSRDQGRNYGYTF. The DNA of the CDR3 is TGTGCCACCAGCAGAGATCAGGGCAGGAACTATGGCTACACCTTC. This sequence joins TRBV15 and TRBJ1-2, with D possibly being TRBD1 (5 bases). CDR3 size: 15 residues. The germline CDR1 and CDR2 sequences are LNHNV and YYDKDF (reference sequence). Deletions cut 0 bases from V and 2 bases from J, with 10 bases between. Supplemented by reference TRBV15 and TRBJ1-2, the full variable domain reads DAMVIQNPRYQVTQFGKPVTLSCSQTLNHNVMYWYQQKSSQAPKLLFHYYDKDFNNEADTPDNFQSRRPNTSFCFLDIRSPGLGDTAMYLCATSRDQGRNYGYTFGSGTRLTVV.

The genes are TRBV19 and TRBJ2-1, with 8 bases lining up with TRBD2. This CDR3 is built from 15 residues. The germline gives CDR1 LNHDA, CDR2 SQIVND (reference sequence). V trimming: 6 bases; J trimming: 2 bases; junction bases outside the gene matches: 6. CDR3 bases: TGTGCCAGTAGAGCCGGGGGGGCCACCTACAATGAGCAGTTCTTC. Amino acids: CASRAGGATYNEQFF. The full variable domain, rest sourced from reference TRBV19 and TRBJ2-1, is DGGITQSPKYLFRKEGQNVTLSCEQNLNHDAMYWYRQDPGQGLRLIYYSQIVNDFQKGDIAEGYSVSREKKESFPLTVTSAQKNPTAFYLCASRAGGATYNEQFFGPGTRLTVL.

Notes on this clone: One end of the junction is discordant with germline, which a read error may explain. The genes are TRBV7-7 and TRBJ2-7; 10 bases agree with TRBD2. Per germline, CDR1 SSHAT and CDR2 FNYEAQ (reference sequence). CDR3 size: 15 residues. CDR3 sequence: CASSLRAGGPYEQYF. CDR3 sequence (DNA): TGTGCTAGCAGCTTACGAGCGGGAGGGCCTTACGAGCAGTACTTC. The complete variable domain, with remaining parts taken from reference TRBV7-7 and TRBJ2-7, reads GAGVSQSPRYKVTKRGQDVTLRCDPISSHATLYWYQQALGQGPEFLTYFNYEAQPDKSGLPSDRFSAERPEGSISTLTIQRTEQRDSAMYRCASSLRAGGPYEQYFGPGTRLTVT.

The chain couples TRBV7-2 to TRBJ2-3, with 8 bases matching TRBD2. Per germline, CDR1 SGHTA and CDR2 FQGNSA. The CDR3 loop spans 14 amino acids. V was clipped by 5 bases and J by 3 bases; unmatched bases: 4. CDR3 sequence reads: CASSQGLETDTQYF. The CDR3 nucleotides are TGTGCCAGCAGCCAGGGACTAGAGACAGATACGCAGTATTTT.

This clone occurred a few times. The chain couples TRBV6-6 to TRBJ2-2; 9 bases match TRBD2. CDR1 and CDR2 from the germline V gene are MNHNY and SVGAGI (reference sequence). This CDR3 contains 16 residues. V dropped 5 bases and J dropped 6; count of bases not matched to a gene: 10. The chain's CDR3 is CASSGAGLASSGELFF. CDR3 in DNA: TGTGCCAGCAGTGGCGCGGGACTAGCCTCATCCGGGGAGCTGTTTTTT.

This clone was picked up one time. Written as DNA, the CDR3 is TGTGCCACCAGCAGAGATCTCCTTAGCAATCAGCCCCAGCATTTT. Translated, it gives CATSRDLLSNQPQHF. V and J are TRBV15 and TRBJ1-5; D is ambiguous. The length of the CDR3 is 15 residues. Per the germline V gene, CDR1 is LNHNV and CDR2 is YYDKDF (reference sequence). V dropped 0 bases and J dropped 0 bases, with 6 bases sitting between them.

The gene calls are TRBV4-3 and TRBJ1-1, with unresolved D. Trimming cost V 0 bases and J 12 bases, with 11 bases left between them. Germline assignment: CDR1 LGHNA and CDR2 YSLEER. The CDR3 is 12 amino acids. DNA of the CDR3: TGCGCCAGCAGCCAAGACGAATCGAGAACTTTCTTT. Protein product: CASSQDESRTFF.

The chain couples TRBV10-1 to TRBJ1-1; no clear D gene. V was pared by 0 bases and J by 0 bases, with 8 bases between. Looked up from germline, CDR1 is WNHNN and CDR2 is SYGVQD (reference sequence). This CDR3 region has 15 residues. CDR3 region: CASSESSQMNTEAFF. The CDR3 coding sequence is TGCGCCAGCAGTGAGTCGTCGCAGATGAACACTGAAGCTTTCTTT.

This sequence joins TRBV28 and TRBJ2-5; D is perhaps TRBD1 (6 bases). The length of the CDR3 is 13 residues. Germline lookup yields CDR1 MDHEN and CDR2 SYDVKM. Deletions cut 10 bases from V and 2 bases from J, with 14 bases between. The CDR3 bases are TGTGCCACCGTAAAAAGGGGGCAAGAGACCCAGTACTTC. Translation gives CATVKRGQETQYF.

In the case of this clone: One end of the junction fails to match germline, which may point to a read error. V gene TRBV5-4 combines with J gene TRBJ1-3; no definite D call. Germline CDR1 SGHNT, CDR2 YYREEE (reference sequence). The CDR3 has 16 amino acids. The CDR3 reads CASSLGESRNLNTICF. CDR3 nucleotides: TGTGCCAGCAGCTTGGGGGAGTCGAGGAATTTAAACACCATATGTTTT.

V is TRBV4-3 and J is TRBJ2-3, with D tentatively TRBD1 (6 bases). The germline V gene encodes CDR1 LGHNA and CDR2 YSLEER. V lost 4 bases and J 0 bases, leaving 11 bases between the germline ends. CDR3 length: 15 amino acids. CDR3 sequence reads: CASSRDGQSTDTQYF. The CDR3 DNA is TGCGCCAGCAGCCGCGACGGACAGAGCACAGATACGCAGTATTTT.